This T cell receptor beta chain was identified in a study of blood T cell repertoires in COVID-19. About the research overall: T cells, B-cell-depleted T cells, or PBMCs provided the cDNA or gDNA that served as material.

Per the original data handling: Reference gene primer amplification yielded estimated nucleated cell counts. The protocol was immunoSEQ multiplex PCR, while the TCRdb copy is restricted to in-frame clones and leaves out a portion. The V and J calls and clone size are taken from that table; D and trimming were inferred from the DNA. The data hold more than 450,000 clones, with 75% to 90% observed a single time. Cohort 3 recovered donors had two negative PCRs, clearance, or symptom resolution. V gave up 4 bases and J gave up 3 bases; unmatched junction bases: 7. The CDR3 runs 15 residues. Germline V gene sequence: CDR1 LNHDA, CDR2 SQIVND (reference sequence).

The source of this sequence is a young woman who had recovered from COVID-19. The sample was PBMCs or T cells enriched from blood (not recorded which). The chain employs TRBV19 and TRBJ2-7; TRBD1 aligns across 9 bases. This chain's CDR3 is CASSKIWTGDYEQYF. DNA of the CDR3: TGTGCCAGTAGTAAGATTTGGACAGGGGACTACGAGCAGTACTTC.